The present entry profiles one T cell receptor (beta chain) with its context. Trimming left V 2 bases short and J 6 bases short, with 14 bases between. This CDR3 contains 16 residues. In germline, CDR1 is SGHTA, CDR2 FQGNSA. The PCR made use of 60 Vbeta and 13 Jbeta primers. Clones were read by immunoSEQ multiplex PCR, and TCRdb kept only the in-frame ones, dropping some. The sample has 190,000 or so clones, more than 65% seen once. The source of the sample is a study of cytomegalovirus exposure and HLA in healthy donors. Across the study: An earlier analysis identified 117 million unique TCR beta sequences in 170 million or so T cells. The study placed about 81% of its approximately 360 genotyped donors in the Caucasian-associated ancestry cluster.

Material: PBMCs. V gene TRBV7-2 combines with J gene TRBJ1-6; weak D call: TRBD1 (6 bases). The receptor was derived from a girl aged 10-17 years in good health and CMV-seropositive. CDR3 bases: TGTGCCAGCAGCTTACAAGTGGGGGCTATTAATTCACCCCTCCACTTT. As protein: CASSLQVGAINSPLHF.